These T cell receptor beta chains were read from a single sample in a study of human T cells and chemical hapten exposure. TCRdb re-called the RACE reads through MiXCR, storing one row per CDR3 protein. The sample consists of approximately 370,000 distinct CDR3 sequences, 5% to 6.5% of them appearing once. The sequencing used whole blood, collected in connection with sensitization to the hapten diphenylcyclopropenone (DPC). The origin of the receptors is a woman aged 18-29 years with alopecia areata. Some clones in this sample may be carry-over from other donors' samples. Both conserved end residues are part of each CDR3. A D gene is named only where the DNA matches it firmly. Some rows have no size entry. The others give once, few or many, or a class for an expanded clone.

. TRBJ2-3 TRBV6-1 many CASSEGSSTDTQYF
TRBD1 TRBJ2-3 TRBV5-1 few CASSFIRDRADTQYF
TRBD1 TRBJ1-5 TRBV20-1 . CSAPTGWSNQPQHF
TRBD1 TRBJ1-2 TRBV14 few CASSPQGEYGYTF
. TRBJ2-7 TRBV18 . CASSPHESYEQYF
. TRBJ2-7 TRBV9 few CASNPEGSRHEQYF
. TRBJ2-7 TRBV3-1 few CASSQALAYPYEQYF
TRBD1 TRBJ2-3 TRBV5-8 . CASSWPRQGLLTDTQYF
. TRBJ2-7 TRBV12-3/TRBV12-4 few CASSSVKTVGLEQYF
. TRBJ1-5 TRBV6-6 . CASSVTGRQPQHF
TRBD1 TRBJ2-3 TRBV5-6 few CASSLTDRHRGDTQYF
. TRBJ1-1 TRBV20-1 many CSASSTREAFF
TRBD1 TRBJ2-1 TRBV4-1 few CASSHLLTGPAYNEQFF
. TRBJ2-6 TRBV6-5 many CASSYQGTGANVLTF
. TRBJ1-4 TRBV10-3 . CAIWKLFF
. TRBJ2-3 TRBV6-2/TRBV6-3 many CASRDQRTDTQYF
. TRBJ1-1 TRBV6-5 many CASSTQNMNTEAFF
. TRBJ2-1 TRBV7-7 . CASSLNWGGGDEQFF
. TRBJ1-1 TRBV19 . CASSMGDTEAFF
. TRBJ1-1 TRBV4-2 . CASSQGEGEGTEAFF